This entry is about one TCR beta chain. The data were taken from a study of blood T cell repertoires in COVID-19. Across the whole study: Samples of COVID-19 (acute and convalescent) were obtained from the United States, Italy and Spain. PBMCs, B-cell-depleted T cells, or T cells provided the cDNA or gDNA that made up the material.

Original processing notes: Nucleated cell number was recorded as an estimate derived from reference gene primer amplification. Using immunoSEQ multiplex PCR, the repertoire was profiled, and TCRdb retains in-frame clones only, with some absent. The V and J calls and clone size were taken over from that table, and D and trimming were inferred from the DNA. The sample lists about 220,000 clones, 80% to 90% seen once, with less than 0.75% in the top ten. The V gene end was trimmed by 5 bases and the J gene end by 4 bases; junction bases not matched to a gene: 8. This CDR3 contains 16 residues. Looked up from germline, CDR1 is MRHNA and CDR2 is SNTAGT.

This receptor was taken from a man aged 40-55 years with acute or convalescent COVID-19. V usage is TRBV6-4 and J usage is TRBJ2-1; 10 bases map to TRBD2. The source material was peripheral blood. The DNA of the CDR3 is TGTGCCAGCAGTCCTAGCGGGAGAGTAAGGTACAATGAGCAGTTCTTC. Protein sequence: CASSPSGRVRYNEQFF.